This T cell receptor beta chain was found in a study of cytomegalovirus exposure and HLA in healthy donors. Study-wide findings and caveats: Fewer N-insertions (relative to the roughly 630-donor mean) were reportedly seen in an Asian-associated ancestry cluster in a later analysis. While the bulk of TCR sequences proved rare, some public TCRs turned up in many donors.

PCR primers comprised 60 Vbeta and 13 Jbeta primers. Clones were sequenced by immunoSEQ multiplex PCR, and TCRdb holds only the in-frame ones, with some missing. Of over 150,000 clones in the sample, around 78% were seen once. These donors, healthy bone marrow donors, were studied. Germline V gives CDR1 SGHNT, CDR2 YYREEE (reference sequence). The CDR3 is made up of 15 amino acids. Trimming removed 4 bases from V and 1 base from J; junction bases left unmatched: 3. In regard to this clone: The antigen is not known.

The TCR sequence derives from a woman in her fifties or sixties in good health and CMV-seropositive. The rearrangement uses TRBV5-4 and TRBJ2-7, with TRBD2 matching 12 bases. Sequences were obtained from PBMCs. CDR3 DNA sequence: TGTGCCAGCAGCGGTGGACTAGCGGGGTCCTACGAGCAGTACTTC. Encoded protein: CASSGGLAGSYEQYF.